A selection of T cell receptor beta chains follows, all from one sample in a study of blood T cell repertoires in COVID-19. TCRdb's table, derived via immunoSEQ multiplex PCR, lists solely in-frame clones and lacks some. Here the sample spans 200,000 or so clones, 83% being singletons. Sequenced input: PBMCs or T cells enriched from blood (not recorded which). Receptors were obtained from a woman between 45 and 65 years old who had been exposed to COVID-19. Both conserved end residues are part of each CDR3. A D gene is named only where the DNA matches it firmly. A clone size is listed for some rows: how often the clone was seen (once, few, many), or a class if it is expanded.

j_gene | d_gene | abundance | v_gene | CDR3nt | CDR3aa
TRBJ2-4 | . | once | TRBV27 | TGTGCCAGCAGTGGAAGCGTCAAAAACATTCAGTACTTC | CASSGSVKNIQYF
TRBJ1-2 | TRBD1 | . | TRBV6-2/TRBV6-3 | TGTGCCAGCAGTTACTCGGGACAGCGTTCCTATGGCTACACCTTC | CASSYSGQRSYGYTF
TRBJ2-1 | TRBD2 | . | TRBV12-5 | TGTGCTAGTGCCCCGACGGGGGGGCACAATGAGCAGTTCTTC | CASAPTGGHNEQFF
TRBJ2-7 | . | . | TRBV9 | TGTGCCAGCAGCTCCGGCCGGCTCGGGTCTTTTCACGAGCAGTACTTC | CASSSGRLGSFHEQYF
TRBJ1-2 | . | . | TRBV12-3/TRBV12-4 | TGTGCCAGCGGGTCTTTGAACGGGGGCTACACCTTC | CASGSLNGGYTF
TRBJ2-3 | . | . | TRBV11-2 | TGTGCCAGCAGCTCAGGGGATACGCAGTATTTT | CASSSGDTQYF
TRBJ2-2 | TRBD1 | . | TRBV5-6 | TGTGCCAGCAGCTTGAAGGGACAGGGGTTCTCAACCGGGGAGCTGTTTTTT | CASSLKGQGFSTGELFF
TRBJ1-2 | TRBD1 | few | TRBV29-1 | TGCAGCGTTGAAGCTCGGGACAGGGAAAATGGCTACACCTTC | CSVEARDRENGYTF
TRBJ2-3 | . | . | TRBV4-3 | TGCGCCAGCAGCCAAGATTTTGGGCGATTCAATCCAGATACGCAGTATTTT | CASSQDFGRFNPDTQYF
TRBJ1-1 | . | . | TRBV6-5 | TGTGCCAGCAGTTACCGACGAGGTTTGAGGGAGGCTGAAGCTTTCTTT | CASSYRRGLREAEAFF
TRBJ2-1 | . | . | TRBV12-3/TRBV12-4 | TGTGCCAGCAGTTTAAGGACACCAAATGAGCAGTTCTTC | CASSLRTPNEQFF
TRBJ2-7 | TRBD1 | . | TRBV6-1 | TGTGCCAGCAGTGAACTTTGGACAGGCTCCTACGAGCAGTACTTC | CASSELWTGSYEQYF
TRBJ1-1 | . | . | TRBV2 | TGTGCCAGCGAGGAAGGGGCTATGAACACTGAAGCTTTCTTT | CASEEGAMNTEAFF
TRBJ2-7 | . | . | TRBV11-2 | TGTGCCAGCAGCTTAGGGACACTTGGGGAGCAGTACTTC | CASSLGTLGEQYF
TRBJ2-2 | TRBD1 | . | TRBV24-1 | TGTGCCACCAGTGATCCCTTACAGGGGTGGACCGGGGAGCTGTTTTTT | CATSDPLQGWTGELFF
TRBJ2-1 | . | . | TRBV6-1 | TGTGCCAGCAGTGAAGACTTCGATGAGCAGTTCTTC | CASSEDFDEQFF
TRBJ2-7 | TRBD1 | . | TRBV11-2 | TGTGCCAGCAGCTACGGGACAGGGCCCTACGAGCAGTACTTC | CASSYGTGPYEQYF
TRBJ2-6 | . | . | TRBV9 | TGTGCCAGCAGCGTAAGGGAGGGGGCTGGGGCCAACGTCCTGACTTTC | CASSVREGAGANVLTF
TRBJ2-2 | . | . | TRBV7-9 | TGTGCCAGCAGCTCGGCGTCAGGGGAAAACACCGGGGAGCTGTTTTTT | CASSSASGENTGELFF
TRBJ1-3 | . | . | TRBV3-1/TRBV3-2 | TGTGCCAGCAGCCAAGGCGGTGGATTGGGTTCCATATATTTT | CASSQGGGLGSIYF
TRBJ2-1 | . | . | TRBV2 | TGTGCCAGCAGCGTCTCGTTCGGCTACAATGAGCAGTTCTTC | CASSVSFGYNEQFF
TRBJ1-2 | TRBD1 | . | TRBV5-4 | TGTGCCAGCAGCTTCGACAGGGGATATGGCTACACCTTC | CASSFDRGYGYTF
TRBJ2-1 | TRBD2 | few | TRBV12-3/TRBV12-4 | TGTGCCAGCAGCTCTCTCACTAGCGGGGAAAAGTTCTTC | CASSSLTSGEKFF
TRBJ2-5 | TRBD1 | . | TRBV7-3 | TGTGCCAGCAGCCCACAGGGGGGAGAGACCCAGTACTTC | CASSPQGGETQYF
TRBJ1-1 | . | few | TRBV28 | TGTGCCAGCAGTACCCCCGGGGGGCGAGGTGAAGCTTTCTTT | CASSTPGGRGEAFF
TRBJ2-1 | . | . | TRBV6-1 | TGTGCCAGCAGTGAATTTTGGGGCTCCCAGTTCTTC | CASSEFWGSQFF
TRBJ1-3 | . | . | TRBV9 | TGTGCCAGCAGCTTCGCCCCCAGTGCCACCTCTGGAAACACCATATATTTT | CASSFAPSATSGNTIYF
TRBJ2-1 | . | . | TRBV5-1 | TGCGCCAGCAGCGCCCCTAGCGATTCCTACAATGAGCAGTTCTTC | CASSAPSDSYNEQFF
TRBJ1-5 | TRBD1 | once | TRBV10-2 | TGCGCCAGCAGTGATAGACAGGGGATGAATCAGCCCCAGCATTTT | CASSDRQGMNQPQHF
TRBJ1-5 | TRBD1 | many | TRBV24-1 | TGTGCCACCAGTGGGGACAGAGGTGATCAGCCCCAGCATTTT | CATSGDRGDQPQHF
TRBJ2-7 | . | . | TRBV10-1 | TGCGCCAGCAGTGAGTCGAGTCCCCGGGACGAGCAGTACTTC | CASSESSPRDEQYF
TRBJ1-1 | TRBD1 | once | TRBV19 | TGTGCCAGTAGTTCGACAGGGGGTGCCACTGAAGCTTTCTTT | CASSSTGGATEAFF
TRBJ2-7 | TRBD1 | . | TRBV5-1 | TGCGCCAGCAGCATAGGGGACAGCCCGAGCTCCTACGAGCAGTACTTC | CASSIGDSPSSYEQYF
TRBJ2-3 | . | . | TRBV7-2 | TGTGCCAGCAGCTTATTGGGCCGAACTATAGGAGGCGCAGATACGCAGTATTTT | CASSLLGRTIGGADTQYF
TRBJ2-3 | TRBD1 | . | TRBV9 | TGTGCCAGCAGCGTAGATCTGGGACAGGGAGTGAGGAATACGCAGTATTTT | CASSVDLGQGVRNTQYF
TRBJ2-3 | TRBD2 | . | TRBV6-1 | TGTGCCAGCAGTGAAATTTCGCGGGGGGGAAAAAATACGCAGTATTTT | CASSEISRGGKNTQYF
TRBJ2-1 | . | once | TRBV5-1 | TGCGCCAGCAGAGCACCCGGTCCAGCGGATGAGCAGTTCTTC | CASRAPGPADEQFF
TRBJ1-5 | . | . | TRBV2 | TGTGCCAGCAGTGATCGAGGGAAAGGAAATCAGCCCCAGCATTTT | CASSDRGKGNQPQHF
TRBJ1-1 | . | . | TRBV4-2 | TGTGCCAGCAGCCAGGGAAACAGGGCGGTAGGGACTGAAGCTTTCTTT | CASSQGNRAVGTEAFF
TRBJ1-1 | . | . | TRBV5-1 | TGCGCCAGCCGTCTAAACACTGAAGCTTTCTTT | CASRLNTEAFF
TRBJ1-1 | TRBD1 | few | TRBV12-5 | TGTGCTAGTGGTCTCGAGCTGACAGGGTGGTTTAATGAAGCTTTCTTT | CASGLELTGWFNEAFF
TRBJ1-1 | . | . | TRBV12-3/TRBV12-4 | TGTGCCAGCAGTTTTCCGCGGACACGCGCTTTCTTT | CASSFPRTRAFF
TRBJ2-3 | TRBD2 | . | TRBV23-1 | TGCGCCAGCAGTCGCAGGGTGACTAGCGGGGGGGGAACAGATACGCAGTATTTT | CASSRRVTSGGGTDTQYF
TRBJ1-1 | TRBD1 | . | TRBV27 | TGTGCCAGCCGACAGGGTAATCGAGCTGAAGCTTTCTTT | CASRQGNRAEAFF
TRBJ2-7 | . | . | TRBV6-5 | TGTGCCAGCAGACTATCCGGCAGTTCCTACGAGCAGTACTTC | CASRLSGSSYEQYF
TRBJ2-7 | TRBD1 | . | TRBV5-1 | TGCGCCAGCAGCTCGGGACAGGGGTCCTCCTACGAGCAGTACTTC | CASSSGQGSSYEQYF